This T cell receptor beta chain was documented in a study of blood T cell repertoires in COVID-19. Across the whole study: Spain, Italy and the United States supplied samples that represented acute and convalescent COVID-19.

Profiling relied on immunoSEQ multiplex PCR, and the TCRdb table lists in-frame clones only, not all of them. The sample yields some 450,000 clones, about 90% seen once. The sample comprised peripheral blood. This sequence originates from a man younger than 35 with COVID-19, enrolled during active disease.

The CDR3 loop is CASSERTAGTEAFF. The CDR3 DNA follows: TGTGCCAGCAGTGAACGGACGGCGGGGACTGAAGCTTTCTTT. The chain recombines TRBV27 with TRBJ1-1, with D uncertain. Germline loops: CDR1 MNHEY, CDR2 SMNVEV (reference sequence). The ends were cut back, 5 bases at V and 5 bases at J, with 15 bases in the middle. This CDR3 has 14 residues.